In this sample, the clone carrying this TCR beta chain turned up a few times. Its cognate antigen is unknown. The CDR3 ends on some other residue instead of the conserved phenylalanine or tryptophan, so this is likely a read error. Amplification targeted the TCR beta CDR3 regions, with RNA transcripts as the source material. The first-round RT-PCR employed HTBI primers together with the Qiagen OneStep RT-PCR kit. A multiplex PCR was then performed as the second round. In TCRdb, the multiplex PCR reads were re-called with MiXCR into one record per CDR3 protein. This sample has 900,000 to 1,200,000 distinct CDR3 sequences, with 35% to 40% found just once. This specimen belongs to a study of Graves' ophthalmopathy and Graves' hyperthyroidism. V lost 6 bases to trimming and J lost 2 bases, with 13 bases between them. Germline CDR1 and CDR2: DFQATT and SNEGSKA (reference sequence). This CDR3 comprises 13 residues.

Findings and limits, study-wide: Sensitivity of around 88% and specificity of roughly 80% were achieved when a 13-signature model separated ophthalmopathy from stable hyperthyroidism.

Eligible hyperthyroidism cases comprised new diagnoses of under 2 months' duration in individuals aged 18 to 65. A diagnosis was made from clinical symptoms together with serum thyroxine, TRAb, thyroid ultrasound and orbital computed tomography. V and J are TRBV20-1 and TRBJ1-1; D is unclear. The clonotype comes from an adult man with Graves' hyperthyroidism. Sequencing used peripheral blood or thyroid tissue (not recorded which). In nucleotides, the CDR3 is TGCAGTGCAAACCACCAGACTAACACTGAAGCTTTCCTT. Protein product: CSANHQTNTEAFL.